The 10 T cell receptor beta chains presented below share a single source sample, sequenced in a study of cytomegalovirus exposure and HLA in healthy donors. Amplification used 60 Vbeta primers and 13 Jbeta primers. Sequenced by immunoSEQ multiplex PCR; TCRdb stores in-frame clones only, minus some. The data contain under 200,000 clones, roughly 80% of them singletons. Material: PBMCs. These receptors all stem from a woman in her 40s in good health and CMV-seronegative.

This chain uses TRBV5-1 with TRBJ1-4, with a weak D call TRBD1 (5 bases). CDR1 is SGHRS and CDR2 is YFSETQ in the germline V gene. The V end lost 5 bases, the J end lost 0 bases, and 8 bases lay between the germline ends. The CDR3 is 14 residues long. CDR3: CASSMTATNEKLFF. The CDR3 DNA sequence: TGCGCCAGCAGTATGACAGCAACTAATGAAAAACTGTTTTTT.

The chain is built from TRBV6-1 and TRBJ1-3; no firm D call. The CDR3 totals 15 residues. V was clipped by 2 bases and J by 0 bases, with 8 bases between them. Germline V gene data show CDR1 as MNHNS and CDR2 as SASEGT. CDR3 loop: CASSESLVSGNTIYF. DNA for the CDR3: TGTGCCAGCAGTGAATCCCTAGTCTCTGGAAACACCATATATTTT.

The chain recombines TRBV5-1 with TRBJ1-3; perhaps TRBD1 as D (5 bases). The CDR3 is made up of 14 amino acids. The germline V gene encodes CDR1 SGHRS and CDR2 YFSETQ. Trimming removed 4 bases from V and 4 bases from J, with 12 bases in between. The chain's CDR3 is CASSDKQGGNTIYF. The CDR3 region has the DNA TGCGCCAGCAGCGACAAGCAGGGAGGAAACACCATATATTTT. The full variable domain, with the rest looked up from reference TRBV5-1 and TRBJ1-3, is KAGVTQTPRYLIKTRGQQVTLSCSPISGHRSVSWYQQTPGQGLQFLFEYFSETQRNKGNFPGRFSGRQFSNSRSEMNVSTLELGDSALYLCASSDKQGGNTIYFGEGSWLTVV.

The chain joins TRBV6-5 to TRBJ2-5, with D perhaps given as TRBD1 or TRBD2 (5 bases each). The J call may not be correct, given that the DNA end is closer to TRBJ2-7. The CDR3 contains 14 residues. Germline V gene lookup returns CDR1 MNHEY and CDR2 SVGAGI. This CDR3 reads CASTDSHGGYEQYF. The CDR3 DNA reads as TGTGCCAGCACAGACAGTCATGGGGGCTACGAGCAGTACTTC.

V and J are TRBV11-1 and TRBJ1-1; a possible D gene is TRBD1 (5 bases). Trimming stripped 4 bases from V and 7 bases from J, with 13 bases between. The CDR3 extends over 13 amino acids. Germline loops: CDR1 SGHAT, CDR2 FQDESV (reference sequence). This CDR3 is CASSSQGQSEAFF. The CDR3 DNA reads TGTGCCAGCAGCTCTCAAGGACAAAGTGAAGCTTTCTTT.

The CDR3 is CASNLQGRTGELFF. The CDR3 DNA follows: TGTGCCAGCAACCTACAGGGCCGCACCGGGGAGCTGTTTTTT. The rearrangement joins TRBV6-5 to TRBJ2-2; tentative D call: TRBD1 (6 bases). The CDR3 spans 14 residues. The V end was cut by 7 bases, the J end by 4 bases, with 13 bases between. The V gene's germline CDR1 is MNHEY and CDR2 SVGAGI.

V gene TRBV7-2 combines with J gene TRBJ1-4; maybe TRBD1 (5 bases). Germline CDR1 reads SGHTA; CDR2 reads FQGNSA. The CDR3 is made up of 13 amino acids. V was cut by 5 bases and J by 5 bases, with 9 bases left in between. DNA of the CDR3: TGTGCCAGCAGCCTCCGGGGGAATGAAAAACTGTTTTTT. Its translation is CASSLRGNEKLFF.

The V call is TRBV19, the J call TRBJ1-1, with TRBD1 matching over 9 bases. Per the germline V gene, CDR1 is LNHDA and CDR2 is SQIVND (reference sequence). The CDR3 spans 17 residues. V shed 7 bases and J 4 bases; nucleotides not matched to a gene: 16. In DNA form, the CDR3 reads TGTGCCAGTACCTCTCGGACAGGGGTGGGGAAGGTCACTGAAGCTTTCTTT. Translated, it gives CASTSRTGVGKVTEAFF.

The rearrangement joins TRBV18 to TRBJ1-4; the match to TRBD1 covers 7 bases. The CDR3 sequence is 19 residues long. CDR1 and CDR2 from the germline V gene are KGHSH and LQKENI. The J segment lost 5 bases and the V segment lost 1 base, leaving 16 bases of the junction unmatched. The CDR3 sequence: CASSPLGSRSGQVNEKLFF. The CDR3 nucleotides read TGTGCCAGCTCACCACTTGGCAGCCGATCCGGACAGGTCAATGAAAAACTGTTTTTT.

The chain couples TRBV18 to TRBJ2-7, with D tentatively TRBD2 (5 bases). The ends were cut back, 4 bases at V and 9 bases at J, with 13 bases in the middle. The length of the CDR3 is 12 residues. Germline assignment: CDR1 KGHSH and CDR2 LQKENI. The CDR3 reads CASSQEGVGQYF. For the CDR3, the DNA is TGTGCCAGCTCACAAGAGGGAGTGGGGCAGTACTTC.